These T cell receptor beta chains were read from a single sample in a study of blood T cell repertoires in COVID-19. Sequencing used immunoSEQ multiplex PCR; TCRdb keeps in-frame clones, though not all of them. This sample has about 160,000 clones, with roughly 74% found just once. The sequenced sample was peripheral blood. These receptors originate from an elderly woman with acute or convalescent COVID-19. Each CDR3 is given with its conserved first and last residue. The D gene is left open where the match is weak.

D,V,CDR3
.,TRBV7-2,CASSLTRRYEQYF
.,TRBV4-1,CASSQVWSGLYNEQFF
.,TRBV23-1,CASSQWGREQDTYEQYF
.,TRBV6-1,CASSEAAGWGEETQYF
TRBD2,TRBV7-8,CASSFTSGQTDTQYF
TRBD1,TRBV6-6,CASSDQGAGSEAFF
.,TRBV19,CASSIRTGYGANVLTF
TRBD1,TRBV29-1,CSDTGEDGYTF
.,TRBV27,CATRRGLYNEQFF
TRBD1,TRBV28,CASGRQGTNEQYF
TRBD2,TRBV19,CASSIAGTNYEQYF
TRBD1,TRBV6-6,CASSFAFRGDQPQHF
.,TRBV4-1,CASSPGRLHTEAFF
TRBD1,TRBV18,CASSPGQGPEPQHF
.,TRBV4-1,CASSQDRYGNYGYTF
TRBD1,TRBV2,CASSPGQGSRMGETQYF